These 8 T cell receptor beta chains share one sample of origin, sequenced in a study of PD-1 blockade in mismatch repair-deficient tumors. The method was immunoSEQ multiplex PCR; TCRdb's version includes in-frame clones alone and lacks a portion of them. The repertoire has 120,000 or so clones, 70% to 90% of them found once; the top ten carry roughly 13%. The sequencing here drew on peripheral blood, taken 44 weeks after starting pembrolizumab. The receptor set was obtained from an adult with mismatch repair-deficient cancer.

The V and J genes are TRBV28 and TRBJ2-7, with 8 positions matching TRBD2. The CDR3 spans 14 residues. The V gene's germline CDR1 is MDHEN and CDR2 SYDVKM. J gave up 7 bases and V 3 bases, and 8 bases lay outside the gene matches. Here the CDR3 reads CASSFRASGWEQYF. Here the CDR3 DNA reads TGTGCCAGCAGTTTCAGGGCTAGCGGGTGGGAGCAGTACTTC.

The CDR3 spells CASRSGTSRTGELFF. The CDR3 nucleotides read TGTGCCAGCAGATCCGGGACTAGCAGGACCGGGGAGCTGTTTTTT. The chain recombines TRBV5-6 with TRBJ2-2; TRBD2 matches 9 bases. The V gene's germline CDR1 is SGHDT and CDR2 YYEEEE. The CDR3 length is 15 residues. V was pared by 5 bases and J by 5 bases, with 7 bases of the junction left unmatched.

V gene TRBV18 combines with J gene TRBJ1-3, with D perhaps TRBD1 (6 bases). CDR1 is KGHSH, CDR2 LQKENI, per germline. This CDR3 contains 18 residues. Trimming stripped 1 base from V and 0 bases from J, with 16 bases between. The CDR3 protein is CASSPRAGHHSSGNTIYF. CDR3 nucleotide sequence: TGTGCCAGCTCACCACGGGCGGGACACCATAGCTCTGGAAACACCATATATTTT.

The chain uses TRBV30 and TRBJ1-3, with TRBD1 as a possible D gene (6 bases). Germline CDR1 is GTSNPN and CDR2 is SVGIG (reference sequence). With 8 bases removed from V and 3 bases from J, the gap between germline ends came to 14 bases. This CDR3 contains 13 residues. CDR3 nucleotides: TGTGCCCGAACAGGGTCCGGTGGAAACACCATATATTTT. Its translation is CARTGSGGNTIYF.

This clone turned up a few times. The chain is built from TRBV18 and TRBJ2-7; 7 positions match TRBD2. CDR1 is KGHSH, CDR2 LQKENI, per germline. J lost 5 bases, V lost 4 bases, and 5 bases had no gene match. The CDR3 loop spans 13 amino acids. CDR3 DNA: TGTGCCAGCTCACAGACTAGCTTAAACGAGCAGTACTTC. The encoded protein is CASSQTSLNEQYF.

The chain employs TRBV11-3 and TRBJ2-3, with 7 nucleotides matching TRBD2. The CDR3 sequence is 18 residues long. Per germline, CDR1 SGHNT and CDR2 YENEEA. The V and J ends lost 1 base and 0 bases, in that order; junction bases with no gene match: 10. The CDR3 reads CASSLGGRSKSSTDTQYF. CDR3 bases: TGTGCCAGCAGCTTAGGCGGGAGATCCAAATCTAGCACAGATACGCAGTATTTT.

This chain links TRBV4-1 with TRBJ2-3, with TRBD2 matching 12 bases. The CDR3 runs 16 residues. Per germline, CDR1 MGHRA and CDR2 YSYEKL. Trimming removed 4 bases from V and 4 bases from J; junction bases left unmatched: 6. The CDR3 DNA reads as TGCGCCAGCAGCCCTCTAGCGGGAGGGCCCCCAGATACGCAGTATTTT. Encoded protein: CASSPLAGGPPDTQYF.

This chain joins TRBV27 and TRBJ2-1, with TRBD1 matching over 8 bases. The trim removed 5 bases at V and 4 bases at J, leaving 13 bases unmatched. This CDR3 region has 17 residues. Germline V gene lookup returns CDR1 MNHEY and CDR2 SMNVEV (reference sequence). CDR3 sequence (DNA): TGTGCCAGCAGTGAAGTTCCGGGACAGGTGGAATACAATGAGCAGTTCTTC. As protein: CASSEVPGQVEYNEQFF.